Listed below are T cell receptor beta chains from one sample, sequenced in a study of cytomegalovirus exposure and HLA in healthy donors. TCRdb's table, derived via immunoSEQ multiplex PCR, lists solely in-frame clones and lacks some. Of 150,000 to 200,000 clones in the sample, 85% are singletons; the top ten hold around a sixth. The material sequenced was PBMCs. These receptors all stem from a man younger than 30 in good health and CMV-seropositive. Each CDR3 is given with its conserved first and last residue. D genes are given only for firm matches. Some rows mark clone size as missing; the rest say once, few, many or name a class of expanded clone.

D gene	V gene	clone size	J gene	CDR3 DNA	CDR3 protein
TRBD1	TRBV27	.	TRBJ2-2	TGTGCCAGCAGTCCTCAGACAGGGCAGCTGTTTTTT	CASSPQTGQLFF
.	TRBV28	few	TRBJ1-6	TGTGCCAGCAGTTGGGCAGGGGATTCACCCCTCCACTTT	CASSWAGDSPLHF
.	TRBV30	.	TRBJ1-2	TGTGCCTGGAGTTCAGGGGATGGCTACACCTTC	CAWSSGDGYTF
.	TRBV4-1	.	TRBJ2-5	TGCGCCAGCAGCCAAGATTGGCCAGGGGAAGAGACCCAGTACTTC	CASSQDWPGEETQYF
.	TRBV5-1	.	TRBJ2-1	TGCGCCAGCAGCTTGGAGGGGTCCCTAGGCCCCTACAATGAGCAGTTCTTC	CASSLEGSLGPYNEQFF
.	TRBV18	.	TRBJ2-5	TGTGCCAGCTCACCACCGGTCAGGGGGGCGCGAGAACAAGAGACCCAGTACTTC	CASSPPVRGAREQETQYF
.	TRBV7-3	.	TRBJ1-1	TGTGCCAGCAGGTCTAGTCACATGAACACTGAAGCTTTCTTT	CASRSSHMNTEAFF
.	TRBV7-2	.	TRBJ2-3	TGTGCCAGCAGCTCCCAACTGGGCACGGGGGGCACAGATACGCAGTATTTT	CASSSQLGTGGTDTQYF
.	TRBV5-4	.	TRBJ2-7	TGTGCCAGCAGCTGGGGCTTGATAGCAGAGGACTACGAGCAGTACTTC	CASSWGLIAEDYEQYF
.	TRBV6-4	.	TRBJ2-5	TGTGCCGGAGGGGGGGGAGAGACCCAGTACTTC	CAGGGGETQYF
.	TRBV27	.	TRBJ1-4	TGTGCCAGCAGGCAAGGGGTAGGGTTTGAAAAACTGTTTTTT	CASRQGVGFEKLFF
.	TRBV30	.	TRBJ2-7	TGTGCCTGGAGTGTTCCTGGTCAGGCCTACGAGCAGTACTTC	CAWSVPGQAYEQYF
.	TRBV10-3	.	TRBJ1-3	TGTGCCATCAGGGACAGCAACTCTGGAAACACCATATATTTT	CAIRDSNSGNTIYF
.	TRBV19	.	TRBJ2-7	TGTGCCAGTAGTAAACTACAGGGCTCCTACGAGCAGTACTTC	CASSKLQGSYEQYF
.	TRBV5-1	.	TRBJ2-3	TGCGCCAGCAGCCCTAGCGCCGGAACAGATACGCAGTATTTT	CASSPSAGTDTQYF
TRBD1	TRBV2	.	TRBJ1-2	TGTGCCAGCAGACCCGGGGACAGCGGAGGCTACACCTTC	CASRPGDSGGYTF
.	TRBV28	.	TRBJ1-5	TGTGCCAGCAGAAAACAGGAGTTTAGCAATCAGCCCCAGCATTTT	CASRKQEFSNQPQHF
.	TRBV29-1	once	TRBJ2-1	TGCAGCTTTACTCGGGAGTACAATGAGCAGTTCTTC	CSFTREYNEQFF
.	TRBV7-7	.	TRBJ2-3	TGTGCTAGCAGCTTTCGGGGTACGGGTACGCAGTATTTT	CASSFRGTGTQYF
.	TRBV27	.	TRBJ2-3	TGTGCCACCAGGGGCCCCACAGATACGCAGTATTTT	CATRGPTDTQYF
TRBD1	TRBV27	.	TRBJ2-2	TGTGCCAGCACCTTGACAGGGTACACCGGGGAGCTGTTTTTT	CASTLTGYTGELFF
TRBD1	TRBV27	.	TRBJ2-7	TGTGCCAGCAGTCCGGGACAGTTCTACGAGCAGTACTTC	CASSPGQFYEQYF
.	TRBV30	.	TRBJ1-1	TGTGCCTGGAGTGTCGGCCCCGGAGCTGAAGCTTTCTTT	CAWSVGPGAEAFF
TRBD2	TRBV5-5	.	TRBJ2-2	TGTGCCAGCAGCTTTAGCGGGACCGAGAACACCGGGGAGCTGTTTTTT	CASSFSGTENTGELFF
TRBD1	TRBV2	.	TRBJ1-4	TGTGCCAGCAGTCCTTCTCCGGGACAGATGGAAAAACTGTTTTTT	CASSPSPGQMEKLFF
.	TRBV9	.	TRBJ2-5	TGTGCCAGCAGCGTAGGGGAGGAGACCCAGTACTTC	CASSVGEETQYF
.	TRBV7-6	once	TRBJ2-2	TGTGCCAGCAGCTTAAAGGGAGAGACCGGGGAGCTGTTTTTT	CASSLKGETGELFF
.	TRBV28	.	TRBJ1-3	TGTGCCAGCAGTCCCCTTCGACTCGGAAACACCATATATTTT	CASSPLRLGNTIYF
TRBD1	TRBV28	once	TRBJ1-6	TGTGCCAGCAGTCCAGGGACAGTTCTTTCACCCCTCCACTTT	CASSPGTVLSPLHF
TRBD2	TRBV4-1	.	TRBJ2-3	TGCGCCAGCAGCCAAGGACTAGCGGGAGGGGCTCACGGGCAGTATTTT	CASSQGLAGGAHGQYF
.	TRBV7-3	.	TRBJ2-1	TGTGCCAGCAGCTTAACTCAGGGGACGAATGAGCAGTTCTTC	CASSLTQGTNEQFF
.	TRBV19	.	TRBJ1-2	TGTGCCAGTAGTAGTGTCGAGGACTATGGCTACACCTTC	CASSSVEDYGYTF
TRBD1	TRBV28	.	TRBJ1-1	TGTGCCAGCAGACGACCGGGACAGTTTGGGAACACTGAAGCTTTCTTT	CASRRPGQFGNTEAFF
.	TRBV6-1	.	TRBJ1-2	TGTGCCAGCCAGGGGAGTCTAGGCTATGGCTACACCTTC	CASQGSLGYGYTF
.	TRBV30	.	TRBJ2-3	TGTGCCTGGAGTAGGACTGGCGGTAGCACAGATACGCAGTATTTT	CAWSRTGGSTDTQYF
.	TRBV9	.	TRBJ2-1	TGTGCCAGCAGCGCGCAGGAAAACTCCTACAATGAGCAGTTCTTC	CASSAQENSYNEQFF
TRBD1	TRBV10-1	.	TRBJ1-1	TGCGCCGGGACCGGGACAGGGGAAACTGAAGCTTTCTTT	CAGTGTGETEAFF